This paragraph covers one T cell receptor beta chain sequence. The antigen is unknown. The junction and the germline gene differ at one end; a read error may be behind it. This CDR3 comprises 17 residues. Germline-derived CDR1 and CDR2 are LNHNV and YYDKDF (reference sequence). This record comes from a study of CD8+CD57+ T cells in acquired aplastic anemia. Background on the study: On average, sorted CD4+ and CD8+ cells gave 3 to 4 ug of DNA. Mean read depth for CD4+ cells from healthy donors was about 9.9 million. Study-level findings and limits: Patients showed no significant difference from controls in CD8+ Simpson's diversity. Between patients and controls, around 31 CD8+ CDR3 sequences were found in common.

CDR3 and TCR beta VDJ profiling relied on genomic DNA as the template. MiXCR, run by TCRdb on the reads, gives a single entry per CDR3 protein. The top ten clones hold approximately 32% of a sample with some 210,000 distinct CDR3 sequences, 61% of them seen once. The origin of this receptor is a human donor in good health. The chain has TRBV15 and TRBJ2-7, with D possibly being TRBD1 (7 bases). Sequencing was performed on sorted CD4+, CD8+, or CD8+CD57+ T cells (not recorded which) from PBMCs. The CDR3 here is CATSRDAGGTPSYEQYF. CDR3 nucleotide sequence: TGTGCCACCAGCAGAGATGCAGGGGGGACACCCTCCTACGAGCAGTATTTC.